These 32 T cell receptor beta chains originate from one sample sequenced in a study of cytomegalovirus exposure and HLA in healthy donors. It was with 60 Vbeta and 13 Jbeta primers that the PCR ran. Libraries were prepared by immunoSEQ multiplex PCR; TCRdb keeps only in-frame clonotypes and omits some of them. The sample records 60,000 or so clones, about 89% being singletons. What was sequenced was PBMCs. The receptors derive from a man aged 25 to 40 in good health and CMV-seropositive.

The chain uses TRBV7-9 and TRBJ1-1; D might be TRBD1 (6 bases). Trimming took off 5 bases at V and 2 bases at J, with 15 bases between the two ends. CDR1 SEHNR and CDR2 FQNEAQ come from the germline V gene (reference sequence). CDR3 size: 15 residues. CDR3 nucleotide sequence: TGTGCCAGCAGCCGGGCTCAGGGGCCCAACACTGAAGCTTTCTTT. Translation gives CASSRAQGPNTEAFF.

The chain carries TRBV7-2 and TRBJ2-3; 9 nucleotides align to TRBD2. There are 16 residues in the CDR3. Germline CDR1 SGHTA, CDR2 FQGNSA. Trimming took 1 base from V and 3 from J; bases not matched to a gene: 5. The CDR3 here is CASSLGSGRITDTQYF. The CDR3 nucleotides read TGTGCCAGCAGCTTAGGTAGCGGGAGAATTACAGATACGCAGTATTTT.

V is TRBV30 and J is TRBJ2-5; tentatively, D is TRBD1 (5 bases). The ends were cut back, 0 bases at V and 5 bases at J, with 10 bases in the middle. This CDR3 is built from 13 residues. Germline V CDR1 and CDR2: GTSNPN, SVGIG (reference sequence). CDR3 DNA: TGTGCCTGGAGTGTGAAGGGGCGGGAGACCCAGTACTTC. Its protein is CAWSVKGRETQYF.

This clone showed up just once. This rearrangement joins TRBV6-5 to TRBJ1-1; D possibly corresponds to TRBD1 (5 bases). The CDR3 is 14 amino acids. Trimming removed 6 bases at V and 4 bases at J, with 15 bases between. Germline V CDR1 and CDR2: MNHEY, SVGAGI. The CDR3 region is CASSLIRGGTEAFF. As DNA, the CDR3 is TGTGCCAGCAGCCTAATAAGGGGAGGCACTGAAGCTTTCTTT.

The chain is built from TRBV30 and TRBJ1-2; D uncertain. Germline V gene sequence: CDR1 GTSNPN, CDR2 SVGIG (reference sequence). The V end lost 2 bases, the J end lost 2 bases, and 9 bases lay between the germline ends. CDR3 size: 13 residues. DNA of the CDR3: TGTGCCTGGAGTCTTGGAGTAAACTATGGCTACACCTTC. Translated: CAWSLGVNYGYTF. Supplemented by reference TRBV30 and TRBJ1-2, the full variable domain reads SQTIHQWPATLVQPVGSPLSLECTVEGTSNPNLYWYRQAAGRGLQLLFYSVGIGQISSEVPQNLSASRPQDRQFILSSKKLLLSDSGFYLCAWSLGVNYGYTFGSGTRLTVV.

This rearrangement joins TRBV28 to TRBJ2-1; TRBD1 aligns across 7 bases. Trimming at V came to 6 bases and at J to 9 bases, leaving 11 bases not matched to a gene. The CDR3 loop spans 14 amino acids. Germline V gene lookup returns CDR1 MDHEN and CDR2 SYDVKM. CDR3 nucleotide sequence: TGTGCCAGCAGACCAGGGACAGCCCGGGGTGAGCAGTTCTTC. Translating gives CASRPGTARGEQFF.

In the case of this clone: A read error may account for a junction end that differs from germline. The chain carries TRBV7-9 and TRBJ2-2; no definite D call. The germline V gene has CDR1 SEHNR and CDR2 FQNEAQ (reference sequence). The CDR3 consists of 12 residues. CDR3 in DNA: TGTTCCAGCACCCTACCATGGGGGGAGCTGTTTTTT. Amino acid sequence: CSSTLPWGELFF.

This rearrangement joins TRBV28 to TRBJ2-7; D remains ambiguous. Germline CDR1 and CDR2: MDHEN and SYDVKM. Deletions cut 6 bases from V and 4 bases from J, with 16 bases between. This CDR3 is built from 14 residues. This CDR3 is CASSPPIPSYEQYF. The CDR3 DNA is TGTGCCAGCAGCCCCCCCATCCCCAGTTACGAGCAGTACTTC.

J is TRBJ2-3 and V is TRBV6-1; TRBD1 matches at 7 bases. This CDR3 contains 13 residues. V trimming: 11 bases; J trimming: 3 bases; junction bases outside the gene matches: 8. Germline-derived CDR1 and CDR2 are MNHNS and SASEGT. The CDR3 DNA reads as TGTGCCGTGCGGGCAGGGGGTACAGATACGCAGTATTTT. Its translation is CAVRAGGTDTQYF.

In its sample, this clone was seen a few times. J is TRBJ1-2 and V is TRBV19, with a tentative D call TRBD1 (5 bases). The CDR3 runs to 13 residues. In germline, CDR1 is LNHDA, CDR2 SQIVND (reference sequence). V was trimmed by 1 base and J by 7 bases, leaving 10 bases between them. CDR3 nucleotides: TGTGCCAGTAGTATAGGACAGTATGGTGGCTACACCTTC. Its translation is CASSIGQYGGYTF.

This chain joins TRBV15 and TRBJ2-3; TRBD2 matches at 9 bases. The CDR3 is 22 residues long. The germline V gene has CDR1 LNHNV and CDR2 YYDKDF (reference sequence). The V and J ends lost 0 bases and 3 bases, in that order; junction bases with no gene match: 22. The CDR3 loop reads CATSRDPSAGRGRAPITDTQYF. The CDR3 nucleotides are TGTGCCACCAGCAGAGATCCCTCCGCCGGGCGCGGGAGGGCCCCTATTACAGATACGCAGTATTTT.

The V and J genes are TRBV27 and TRBJ2-1, with 13 bases that match TRBD2. Germline loops: CDR1 MNHEY, CDR2 SMNVEV (reference sequence). V shed 6 bases and J 4 bases; nucleotides not matched to a gene: 6. The CDR3 loop spans 16 amino acids. CDR3 nucleotide sequence: TGTGCCAGCAGGCGGACTAGCGGGAGCTGGTACAATGAGCAGTTCTTC. This translates into CASRRTSGSWYNEQFF.

This chain connects TRBV10-1 to TRBJ2-1; possibly TRBD1 for D (6 bases). This CDR3 is built from 14 residues. V lost 3 bases to trimming and J lost 4 bases, with 10 bases between them. Germline V gene sequence: CDR1 WNHNN, CDR2 SYGVQD (reference sequence). The CDR3 is CASSEGGVYNEQFF. The CDR3 DNA reads as TGCGCCAGCAGTGAAGGGGGAGTTTACAATGAGCAGTTCTTC.

The V call is TRBV5-8, the J call TRBJ1-2; D is uncertain. CDR1 is SGHTS, CDR2 YDEGEE, per germline. The CDR3 totals 13 residues. With 0 bases removed from V and 5 bases from J, the gap between germline ends came to 8 bases. CDR3 residues: CASSLAGLYGYTF. As DNA, the CDR3 is TGTGCCAGCAGCTTGGCAGGCCTGTATGGCTACACCTTC.

The V call is TRBV4-2, the J call TRBJ1-2, with no clear D. CDR1 is LGHNA, CDR2 YNFKEQ, per germline. Trimming took 5 bases from V and 3 from J, leaving 16 bases between them. This CDR3 comprises 15 residues. The DNA of the CDR3 is TGTGCCAGCAGCAAAAACGAGAGGGTCGACTATGGCTACACCTTC. Translating gives CASSKNERVDYGYTF.

The chain recombines TRBV21-1 with TRBJ1-4. TRBV21-1 is a listed pseudogene. There are 15 residues in the CDR3. The CDR3 region is CASSIPQGEDEKLFF. In DNA, the CDR3 is TGTGCCAGCAGCATACCTCAAGGGGAGGATGAAAAACTGTTTTTT.

The gene calls are TRBV5-1 and TRBJ2-1, with D perhaps TRBD2 (6 bases). CDR3 size: 14 residues. The germline CDR1 and CDR2 sequences are SGHRS and YFSETQ. Trimming removed 2 bases from V and 6 bases from J, with 12 bases in between. The chain's CDR3 is CASSFRDSTNEQFF. The CDR3 DNA reads as TGCGCCAGCAGCTTCCGGGACTCGACCAATGAGCAGTTCTTC.

This chain uses TRBV30 with TRBJ2-5; 10 nucleotides match TRBD1. Germline V gene lookup returns CDR1 GTSNPN and CDR2 SVGIG (reference sequence). The CDR3 runs to 14 residues. V dropped 4 bases and J dropped 4; count of bases not matched to a gene: 6. In DNA, the CDR3 is TGTGCCTGGACGAGGACAGGGGGTGGAGAGACCCAGTACTTC. This encodes CAWTRTGGGETQYF.

The J gene is TRBJ2-5, the V gene TRBV9; D is ambiguous. Trimming pared 2 bases from V and 5 bases from J, leaving 10 bases between. This CDR3 contains 13 residues. Looked up from germline, CDR1 is SGDLS and CDR2 is YYNGEE. The CDR3 DNA is TGTGCCAGCAGCGTGAACCCCGGGGAGACCCAGTACTTC. This encodes CASSVNPGETQYF.

The V gene is TRBV7-8, the J gene TRBJ2-7, with a tentative D call TRBD1 (5 bases). The germline V gene encodes CDR1 SGHVS and CDR2 FQNEAQ. The CDR3 contains 14 residues. V was shortened by 1 base and J by 4 bases, with 11 bases between the two germline ends. This CDR3 reads CASSLGPGLYEQYF. In nucleotides, the CDR3 is TGTGCCAGCAGCTTAGGCCCAGGGTTATACGAGCAGTACTTC.

The chain couples TRBV2 to TRBJ2-7; TRBD2 is a possible D gene (6 bases). V was trimmed by 7 bases and J by 4 bases, leaving 17 bases between them. The V gene's germline CDR1 is SNHLY and CDR2 FYNNEI. This CDR3 is built from 14 residues. CDR3 protein: CASTSTREAYEQYF. DNA for the CDR3: TGTGCCAGCACCTCCACGAGGGAGGCGTACGAGCAGTACTTC.

The chain combines TRBV28 with TRBJ2-3; 12 nucleotides align to TRBD2. This CDR3 contains 14 residues. Looked up from germline, CDR1 is MDHEN and CDR2 is SYDVKM. The V gene end was trimmed by 6 bases and the J gene end by 5 bases; junction bases not matched to a gene: 3. CDR3 in amino acids: CASSRLAGEDTQYF. The CDR3 bases are TGTGCCAGCAGCCGACTAGCGGGAGAAGATACGCAGTATTTT.

The gene calls are TRBV7-6 and TRBJ2-1, with a tentative D call TRBD2 (6 bases). CDR1 is SGHVS and CDR2 is FNYEAQ in the germline V gene. Trimming pared 5 bases from V and 6 bases from J, leaving 14 bases between. There are 14 residues in the CDR3. CDR3 sequence (DNA): TGTGCCAGCAGCCTTCCGGGACTCCGCAATGAGCAGTTCTTC. Translation gives CASSLPGLRNEQFF. The full variable domain, its missing parts supplied by reference TRBV7-6 and TRBJ2-1, is GAGVSQSPRYKVTKRGQDVALRCDPISGHVSLYWYRQALGQGPEFLTYFNYEAQQDKSGLPNDRFSAERPEGSISTLTIQRTEQRDSAMYRCASSLPGLRNEQFFGPGTRLTVL.

The chain employs TRBV27 and TRBJ1-1, with a weak D call TRBD1 (6 bases). The V end was cut by 4 bases, the J end by 3 bases, with 12 bases between. Germline CDR1 MNHEY, CDR2 SMNVEV (reference sequence). The CDR3 has 14 residues. CDR3 sequence (DNA): TGTGCCAGCAGTTATAGGGGGAGAGACACTGAAGCTTTCTTT. Translated: CASSYRGRDTEAFF.

CDR3 protein: CASSLGRGAYNEQFF. The CDR3 DNA reads as TGTGCCAGCAGCCTCGGGCGGGGAGCCTACAATGAGCAGTTCTTC. The V call is TRBV11-3, the J call TRBJ2-1; tentative D call: TRBD2 (6 bases). Germline CDR1 and CDR2: SGHNT and YENEEA. This CDR3 contains 15 residues. Trimming left V 5 bases short and J 2 bases short, with 13 bases between.

This clone has only a few counts. The chain links TRBV6-6 to TRBJ2-7; 10 nucleotides line up with TRBD1. J gave up 6 bases and V 2 bases, and 7 bases lay outside the gene matches. The V gene's germline CDR1 is MNHNY and CDR2 SVGAGI (reference sequence). The CDR3 runs 15 residues. CDR3 sequence reads: CASSYAGDRGSEQYF. The CDR3 DNA reads TGTGCCAGCAGTTACGCCGGGGACAGGGGTTCCGAGCAGTACTTC.

The rearrangement joins TRBV12-5 to TRBJ2-7, with TRBD2 identical over 12 bases. V shed 8 bases and J 4 bases; nucleotides not matched to a gene: 3. This CDR3 spans 13 amino acids. Germline V CDR1 and CDR2: LGHNT, FRNRAP. CDR3 DNA sequence: TGTGCTAGTCGGGGGACTAGCGGGTACGAGCAGTACTTC. Protein product: CASRGTSGYEQYF.

The chain joins TRBV27 to TRBJ2-2, with TRBD2 matching over 7 bases. Per germline, CDR1 MNHEY and CDR2 SMNVEV (reference sequence). J gave up 5 bases and V 3 bases, and 15 bases lay outside the gene matches. CDR3 length: 18 amino acids. The CDR3 DNA follows: TGTGCCAGCAGTTTGGGGAACGGACTAGTGGGAAAGACCGGGGAGCTGTTTTTT. Its translation is CASSLGNGLVGKTGELFF.

This clone has more than one count but fewer than ten. The chain uses TRBV19 and TRBJ2-5; TRBD1 matches at 8 bases. Unmatched junction bases numbered 9, after V lost 7 bases and J lost 5 bases. The CDR3 has 14 residues. Looked up from germline, CDR1 is LNHDA and CDR2 is SQIVND (reference sequence). The chain's CDR3 is CASTSRGLEETQYF. CDR3 DNA: TGTGCCAGTACCTCCAGGGGGCTGGAGGAGACCCAGTACTTC.

On this clone: Other DNA sequences in this specimen translate into the identical CDR3. The chain recombines TRBV29-1 with TRBJ2-3; D ambiguous. CDR1 is SQVTM, CDR2 ANQGSEA, per germline. The CDR3 loop spans 13 amino acids. V lost 4 bases, J lost 2 bases, and 10 bases lay in between. The CDR3 bases are TGCAGCGTTGCTCCCAGGTTCACAGATACGCAGTATTTT. Residues: CSVAPRFTDTQYF.

This clone was seen only a few times. The chain carries TRBV6-1 and TRBJ2-1, with 15 bases aligning to TRBD2. Germline loops: CDR1 MNHNS, CDR2 SASEGT. Unmatched junction bases numbered 5, after V lost 4 bases and J lost 7 bases. The CDR3 covers 16 residues. In DNA form, the CDR3 reads TGTGCCAGCAGTGGGACTAGCGGGAGGGTTGGTAATGAGCAGTTCTTC. It translates to CASSGTSGRVGNEQFF.

The genes are TRBV18 and TRBJ1-2, with D tentatively TRBD1 (5 bases). Germline V lookup: CDR1 KGHSH, CDR2 LQKENI. The V end lost 3 bases, the J end lost 11 bases, and 16 bases lay between the germline ends. The CDR3 covers 13 residues. CDR3 coding DNA: TGTGCCAGCTCACCGGAAGGGGCGCGGGAGTACACCTTC. Encoded protein: CASSPEGAREYTF.